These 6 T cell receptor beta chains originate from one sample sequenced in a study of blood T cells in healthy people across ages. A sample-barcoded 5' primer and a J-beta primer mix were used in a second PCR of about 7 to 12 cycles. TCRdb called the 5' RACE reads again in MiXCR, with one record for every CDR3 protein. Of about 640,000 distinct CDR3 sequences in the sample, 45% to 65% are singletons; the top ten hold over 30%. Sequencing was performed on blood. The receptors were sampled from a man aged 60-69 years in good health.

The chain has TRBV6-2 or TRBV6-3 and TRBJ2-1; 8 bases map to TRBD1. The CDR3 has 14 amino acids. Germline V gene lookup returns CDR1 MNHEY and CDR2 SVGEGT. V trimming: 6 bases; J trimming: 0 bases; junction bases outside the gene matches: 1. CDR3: CASRTGVSYNEQFF. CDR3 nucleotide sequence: TGTGCCAGCAGGACAGGGGTCTCCTACAATGAGCAGTTCTTC.

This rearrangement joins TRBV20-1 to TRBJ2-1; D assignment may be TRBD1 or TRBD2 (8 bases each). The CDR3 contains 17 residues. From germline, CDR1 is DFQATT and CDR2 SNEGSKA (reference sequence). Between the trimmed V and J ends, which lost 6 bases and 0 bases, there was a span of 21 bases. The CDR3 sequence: CSASGGGQGSSYNEQFF. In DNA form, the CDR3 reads TGCAGTGCCAGCGGGGGAGGACAGGGAAGCTCCTACAATGAGCAGTTCTTC.

The CDR3 loop is CASSLRGIGDEQFF. DNA of the CDR3: TGTGCCAGCAGCTTACGGGGAATTGGGGATGAGCAGTTCTTC. The V call is TRBV11-2, the J call TRBJ2-1; TRBD2 might be the D (5 bases). This CDR3 is 14 amino acids long. Trimming pared 2 bases from V and 8 bases from J, leaving 13 bases between. Germline CDR1 and CDR2: SGHAT and FQNNGV.

CDR3 sequence reads: CAIRTGETQYF. The CDR3 nucleotides are TGTGCCATCAGAACGGGGGAGACCCAGTACTTC. The V call is TRBV10-3, the J call TRBJ2-5; D possibly corresponds to TRBD2 (5 bases). The germline CDR1 and CDR2 sequences are ENHRY and SYGVKD. The CDR3 runs 11 residues. Trimming shortened V by 6 bases and J by 5 bases, and 7 bases separated the two germline ends.

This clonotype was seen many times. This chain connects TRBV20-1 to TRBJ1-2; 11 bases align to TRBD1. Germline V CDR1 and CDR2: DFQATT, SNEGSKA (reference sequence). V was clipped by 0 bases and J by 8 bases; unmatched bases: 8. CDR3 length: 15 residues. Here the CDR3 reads CSARDNGQGAAGYTF. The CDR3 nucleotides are TGCAGTGCTAGAGATAACGGACAGGGGGCCGCGGGCTACACCTTC.

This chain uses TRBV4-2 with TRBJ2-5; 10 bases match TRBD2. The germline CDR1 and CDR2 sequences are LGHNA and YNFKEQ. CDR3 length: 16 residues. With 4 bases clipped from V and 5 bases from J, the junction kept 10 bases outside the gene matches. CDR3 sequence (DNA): TGTGCCAGCAGCCGTCTACTAGCGGGGACGGAGGAGACCCAGTACTTC. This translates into CASSRLLAGTEETQYF.